These 18 T cell receptor beta chains came from one sample sequenced in a study of blood T cell repertoires in COVID-19. The data were produced by immunoSEQ multiplex PCR, yet TCRdb's version contains in-frame clones alone and is incomplete. This table holds over 300,000 clones, 90% found once. The sequencing sample was made of peripheral blood. Receptors originate from a man between 18 and 35 years old with active or convalescent COVID-19.

This clone appeared once. The chain has TRBV24-1 and TRBJ2-3, with 10 bases matching TRBD2. The CDR3 loop spans 15 amino acids. The germline V gene has CDR1 KGHDR and CDR2 SFDVKD. J lost 6 bases, V lost 4 bases, and 6 bases had no gene match. The CDR3: CATSDRGTSEDTQYF. The CDR3, as DNA: TGTGCCACCAGTGACCGCGGGACTAGCGAGGATACGCAGTATTTT.

The gene calls are TRBV27 and TRBJ2-4, with 8 bases fitting TRBD1. This CDR3 has 15 amino acids. CDR1 is MNHEY and CDR2 is SMNVEV in the germline V gene (reference sequence). V was pared by 3 bases and J by 6 bases, with 7 bases of the junction left unmatched. The CDR3 loop reads CASSLGRTGRNIQYF. The CDR3 DNA reads TGTGCCAGCAGTTTGGGACGGACAGGGAGAAACATTCAGTACTTC.

V and J are TRBV6-5 and TRBJ1-6; D is unclear. The CDR3 has 15 residues. The ends were cut back, 4 bases at V and 0 bases at J, with 7 bases in the middle. Germline CDR1 reads MNHEY; CDR2 reads SVGAGI. The CDR3 here is CASSFGSSYNSPLHF. For the CDR3, the DNA is TGTGCCAGCAGTTTCGGTAGCTCCTATAATTCACCCCTCCACTTT.

The gene calls are TRBV27 and TRBJ2-3; no clear D gene. CDR1 is MNHEY and CDR2 is SMNVEV in the germline V gene (reference sequence). The CDR3 covers 13 residues. Trimming removed 8 bases from V and 1 base from J, with 10 bases in between. CDR3 nucleotide sequence: TGTGCCAGCCGGCACAGTCGCACAGATACGCAGTATTTT. This gives the protein CASRHSRTDTQYF.

The J gene is TRBJ2-5, the V gene TRBV5-1, with 10 bases that match TRBD2. Looked up from germline, CDR1 is SGHRS and CDR2 is YFSETQ. This CDR3 contains 14 residues. J lost 5 bases, V lost 1 base, and 2 bases had no gene match. CDR3 sequence: CASSLTSGEETQYF. CDR3 DNA: TGCGCCAGCAGCTTGACTAGCGGGGAGGAGACCCAGTACTTC.

This clone was seen just once. V and J are TRBV7-9 and TRBJ2-3; possibly TRBD2 for D (5 bases). CDR3 length: 12 amino acids. From germline, CDR1 is SEHNR and CDR2 FQNEAQ (reference sequence). Trimming took 2 bases from V and 6 from J, leaving 6 bases between them. CDR3 protein: CASSLWEDTQYF. The DNA of the CDR3 is TGTGCCAGCAGCTTATGGGAGGATACGCAGTATTTT.

This clone was seen once. The chain joins TRBV9 to TRBJ2-2; 11 bases are shared with TRBD1. The V gene's germline CDR1 is SGDLS and CDR2 YYNGEE. The CDR3 has 18 amino acids. J gave up 0 bases and V 4 bases, and 8 bases lay outside the gene matches. The CDR3 here is CASSLRDRGLTNTGELFF. DNA of the CDR3: TGTGCCAGCAGCCTCCGGGACAGGGGGTTAACGAACACCGGGGAGCTGTTTTTT.

V and J are TRBV7-3 and TRBJ2-2; D not certain. Deletions cut 5 bases from V and 0 bases from J, with 10 bases between. Germline V lookup: CDR1 SGHTA, CDR2 FQGTGA. This CDR3 is 15 amino acids long. The CDR3 reads CASSPISANTGELFF. CDR3 in DNA: TGTGCCAGCAGCCCTATATCTGCGAACACCGGGGAGCTGTTTTTT.

The chain couples TRBV27 to TRBJ2-1, with a tentative D call TRBD2 (6 bases). The CDR3 is 12 residues long. The ends were cut back, 10 bases at V and 7 bases at J, with 14 bases in the middle. Per the germline V gene, CDR1 is MNHEY and CDR2 is SMNVEV (reference sequence). The CDR3 region has the DNA TGTGCCACCAGCGCAGGAGGGAATGAGCAGTTCTTC. This codes for CATSAGGNEQFF.

A single count supports this clone. V gene TRBV5-1 combines with J gene TRBJ2-7, with 7 bases fitting TRBD1. This CDR3 contains 15 residues. From germline, CDR1 is SGHRS and CDR2 YFSETQ. The V and J ends lost 4 bases and 6 bases, in that order; junction bases with no gene match: 13. The CDR3 here is CASSPNPDRVGEQYF. Here the CDR3 DNA reads TGCGCCAGCAGCCCTAACCCAGACAGGGTGGGCGAGCAGTACTTC.

CDR3 DNA sequence: TGTGCCAGCAGTGCTCCGGGACTAGCAACACCCGGGGAGCTGTTTTTT. This codes for CASSAPGLATPGELFF. The chain links TRBV25-1 to TRBJ2-2; 9 bases agree with TRBD2. Germline V lookup: CDR1 MGHDK, CDR2 SYGVNS. V shed 4 bases and J 6 bases; nucleotides not matched to a gene: 9. The length of the CDR3 is 16 residues.

The rearrangement links TRBV3-1 (or the pseudogene TRBV3-2) to TRBJ2-7, with D perhaps matching TRBD1 (5 bases). V dropped 0 bases and J dropped 6 bases, with 12 bases sitting between them. The CDR3 is made up of 14 amino acids. Per germline, CDR1 LGHDT and CDR2 YNNKEL (reference sequence). The CDR3 sequence is CASSQELGQGEQYF. The CDR3 DNA reads as TGTGCCAGCAGCCAAGAACTGGGGCAGGGCGAGCAGTACTTC.

A remark on this clone: The junction does not match germline at one end; this may be a read error. Other DNA sequences in the sample encode the same CDR3. V and J are TRBV4-3 and TRBJ2-6, with D tentatively TRBD1 (5 bases). The V gene's germline CDR1 is LGHNA and CDR2 YSLEER. The CDR3 spans 16 residues. In DNA form, the CDR3 reads TGCGCCAGCAGCCAAGATCAGGGCTCTGGGGCCAACGTGCTGACTTTC. Translating it yields CASSQDQGSGANVLTF.

DNA of the CDR3: TGTGCCATCAGTTCCCGACAGGGCCAAGAGACCCAGTACTTC. Translated: CAISSRQGQETQYF. The chain carries TRBV10-3 and TRBJ2-5; 7 positions agree with TRBD1. Germline V gene data show CDR1 as ENHRY and CDR2 as SYGVKD. V gave up 5 bases and J gave up 1 base; unmatched junction bases: 4. The CDR3 spans 14 residues.

This chain joins TRBV7-2 and TRBJ1-5; D is undetermined. The CDR3 sequence is 16 residues long. CDR1 and CDR2 from the germline V gene are SGHTA and FQGNSA. The ends were cut back, 1 base at V and 0 bases at J, with 10 bases in the middle. The chain's CDR3 is CASSLVTGYSNQPQHF. CDR3 DNA: TGTGCCAGCAGCTTAGTTACCGGGTATAGCAATCAGCCCCAGCATTTT.

CDR3 amino acids: CASSLMSGRAYEQYF. The CDR3 nucleotides read TGTGCCAGCAGTTTAATGAGCGGGAGGGCCTACGAGCAGTACTTC. V is TRBV27 and J is TRBJ2-7; 10 bases are a match to TRBD2. The V gene's germline CDR1 is MNHEY and CDR2 SMNVEV (reference sequence). V was pared by 2 bases and J by 2 bases, with 3 bases of the junction left unmatched. The CDR3 sequence is 15 residues long.

This clone appeared a single time. The chain joins TRBV28 to TRBJ2-5; 10 nucleotides align to TRBD1. V lost 3 bases to trimming and J lost 5 bases; unmatched junction nucleotides: 12. The germline CDR1 and CDR2 sequences are MDHEN and SYDVKM. The CDR3 extends over 17 amino acids. This CDR3 is CASSFPQGQGGKETQYF. CDR3 nucleotide sequence: TGTGCCAGCAGTTTTCCCCAAGGACAGGGGGGTAAGGAGACCCAGTACTTC.

The V gene is TRBV29-1, the J gene TRBJ1-6; D is possibly TRBD1 (6 bases). Germline V gives CDR1 SQVTM, CDR2 ANQGSEA. The CDR3 loop spans 12 amino acids. The ends were cut back, 6 bases at V and 5 bases at J, with 8 bases in the middle. The CDR3 reads CSVGQNNSPLHF. The CDR3 DNA reads TGCAGCGTAGGACAGAATAATTCACCCCTCCACTTT.